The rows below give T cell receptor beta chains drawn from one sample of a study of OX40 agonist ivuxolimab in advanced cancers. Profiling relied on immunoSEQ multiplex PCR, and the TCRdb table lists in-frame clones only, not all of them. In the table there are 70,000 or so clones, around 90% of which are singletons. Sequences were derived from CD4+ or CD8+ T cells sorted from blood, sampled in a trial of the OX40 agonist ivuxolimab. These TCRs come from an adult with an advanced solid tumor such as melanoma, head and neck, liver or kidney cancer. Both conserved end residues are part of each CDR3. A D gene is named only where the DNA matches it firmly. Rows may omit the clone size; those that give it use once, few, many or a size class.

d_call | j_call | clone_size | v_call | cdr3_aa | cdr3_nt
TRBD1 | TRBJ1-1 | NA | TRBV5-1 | CASSLSGGGNTEAFF | TGCGCCAGCAGCTTGAGTGGAGGGGGCAACACTGAAGCTTTCTTT
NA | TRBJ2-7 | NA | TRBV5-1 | CASSLEVVSYEQYF | TGCGCCAGCAGCTTGGAAGTCGTCTCCTACGAGCAGTACTTC
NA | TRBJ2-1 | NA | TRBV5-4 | CASSIQGTEQFF | TGTGCCAGCAGCATACAGGGCACTGAGCAGTTCTTC
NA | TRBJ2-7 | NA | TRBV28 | CASSLFTGKVTYEQYF | TGTGCCAGCAGTTTATTTACAGGAAAGGTGACCTACGAGCAGTACTTC
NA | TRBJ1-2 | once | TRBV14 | CASSQEEYPYGYTF | TGTGCCAGCAGCCAAGAAGAGTACCCTTATGGCTACACCTTC
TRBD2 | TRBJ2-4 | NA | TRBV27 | CANPPRGDRNIQYF | TGTGCCAACCCACCCCGGGGGGATCGGAACATTCAGTACTTC
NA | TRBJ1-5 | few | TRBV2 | CASSDWQGNQPQHF | TGTGCCAGCAGTGACTGGCAGGGGAATCAGCCCCAGCATTTT
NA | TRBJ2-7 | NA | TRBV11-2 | CASATSYEQYF | TGTGCCTCGGCAACCTCCTACGAGCAGTACTTC
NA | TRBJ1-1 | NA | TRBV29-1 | CSVVMWNTEAFF | TGCAGCGTTGTCATGTGGAACACTGAAGCTTTCTTT
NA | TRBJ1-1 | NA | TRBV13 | CASSEGISGVEAFF | TGTGCCAGCAGCGAAGGCATCTCGGGGGTAGAAGCTTTCTTT
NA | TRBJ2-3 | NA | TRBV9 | CASSVYGGPNSGDTQYF | TGTGCCAGCAGCGTTTATGGGGGCCCCAATTCGGGGGATACGCAGTATTTT
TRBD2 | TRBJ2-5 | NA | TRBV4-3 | CASSPSTSGGVNQETQYF | TGCGCCAGCAGCCCGTCGACTAGCGGGGGGGTGAACCAAGAGACCCAGTACTTC
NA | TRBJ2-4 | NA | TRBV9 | CASSVDGFDKNIQYF | TGTGCCAGCAGCGTAGATGGGTTCGACAAAAACATTCAGTACTTC
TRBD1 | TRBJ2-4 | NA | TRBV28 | CARYGQGLNIQYF | TGTGCCCGCTACGGACAGGGGTTAAACATTCAGTACTTC
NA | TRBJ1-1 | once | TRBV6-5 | CASSYSAGGTEAFF | TGTGCCAGCAGTTACTCCGCCGGCGGGACTGAAGCTTTCTTT
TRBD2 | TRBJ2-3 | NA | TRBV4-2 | CASSQTGTSGVLPRTDTQYF | TGTGCCAGCAGCCAAACCGGGACTAGCGGGGTCTTACCCCGCACAGATACGCAGTATTTT
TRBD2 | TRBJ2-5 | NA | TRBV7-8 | CASSPSLSGGAPETQYF | TGTGCCAGCAGCCCCTCCCTCAGCGGGGGGGCCCCCGAGACCCAGTACTTC
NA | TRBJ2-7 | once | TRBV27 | CASSFGGTYEQYF | TGTGCCAGCAGTTTCGGGGGTACTTACGAGCAGTACTTC
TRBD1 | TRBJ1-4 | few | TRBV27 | CASSLNRGYEKLFF | TGTGCCAGCAGTTTGAACAGGGGGTATGAAAAACTGTTTTTT
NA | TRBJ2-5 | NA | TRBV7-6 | CASSLSSPAKTQYF | TGTGCCAGCAGCTTAAGTTCACCGGCGAAGACCCAGTACTTC
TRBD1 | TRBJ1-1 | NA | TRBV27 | CASRGDRGYMNTEAFF | TGTGCCAGCCGAGGGGACAGGGGTTATATGAACACTGAAGCTTTCTTT
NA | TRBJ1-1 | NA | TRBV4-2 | CASSQDRASTEAFF | TGTGCCAGCAGCCAAGACAGGGCGAGCACTGAAGCTTTCTTT
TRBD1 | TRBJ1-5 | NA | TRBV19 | CASSPGQGPWPQHF | TGTGCCAGTAGTCCCGGACAGGGGCCATGGCCCCAGCATTTT
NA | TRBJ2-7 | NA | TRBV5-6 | CASSGQGVSYEQYF | TGTGCCAGCAGCGGGCAAGGGGTCTCCTACGAGCAGTACTTC
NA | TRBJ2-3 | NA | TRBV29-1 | CSVRAPDTQYF | TGCAGCGTTCGAGCCCCAGATACGCAGTATTTT
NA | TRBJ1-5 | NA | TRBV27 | CASSTGVPYSNQPQHF | TGTGCCAGCAGCACAGGAGTCCCTTATAGCAATCAGCCCCAGCATTTT
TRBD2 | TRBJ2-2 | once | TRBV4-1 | CASSQGPSGNTGELFF | TGCGCCAGCAGCCAAGGCCCTAGCGGGAACACCGGGGAGCTGTTTTTT
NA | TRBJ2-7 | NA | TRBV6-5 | CASSVGGYEQYF | TGTGCCAGCAGTGTGGGCGGGTACGAGCAGTACTTC
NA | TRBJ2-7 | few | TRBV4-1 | CASSLLDQGLHYEQYF | TGCGCCAGCAGCCTACTGGATCAGGGCCTGCACTACGAGCAGTACTTC
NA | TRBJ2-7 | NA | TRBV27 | CASSFAGTTFYEQYF | TGTGCCAGCAGTTTCGCGGGAACGACTTTCTACGAGCAGTACTTC
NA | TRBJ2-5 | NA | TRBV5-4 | CASSLWGETQYF | TGTGCCAGCAGCTTGTGGGGGGAGACCCAGTACTTC
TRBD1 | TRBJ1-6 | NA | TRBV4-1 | CASSQDTDRELGWSPLHF | TGCGCCAGCAGCCAAGACACGGACAGGGAACTAGGATGGTCACCCCTCCACTTT
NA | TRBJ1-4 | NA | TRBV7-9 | CASSSRVGELFF | TGTGCCAGCAGCTCGAGAGTGGGAGAACTGTTTTTT
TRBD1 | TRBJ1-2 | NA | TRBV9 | CASSVSGQGGYPGYTF | TGTGCCAGCAGCGTTTCGGGACAGGGAGGTTATCCTGGCTACACCTTC
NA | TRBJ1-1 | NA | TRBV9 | CASSVGGSVNTEAFF | TGTGCCAGCAGCGTAGGTGGCAGCGTGAACACTGAAGCTTTCTTT
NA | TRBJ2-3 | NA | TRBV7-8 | CASSLGVLPVRDTQYF | TGTGCCAGCAGCTTAGGGGTTCTACCAGTTAGAGATACGCAGTATTTT
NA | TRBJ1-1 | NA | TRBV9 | CASSVGSAGNTEAFF | TGTGCCAGCAGCGTAGGATCAGCAGGGAACACTGAAGCTTTCTTT
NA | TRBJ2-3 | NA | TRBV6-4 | CASSDSVAQYF | TGTGCCAGCAGTGACTCGGTTGCGCAGTATTTT
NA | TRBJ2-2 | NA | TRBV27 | CASSVSQGGAGELFF | TGTGCCAGCTCCGTGTCGCAGGGGGGCGCCGGGGAGCTGTTTTTT
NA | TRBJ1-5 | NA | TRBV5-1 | CASSFGGESEPQHF | TGCGCCAGCAGCTTCGGAGGGGAATCTGAGCCCCAGCATTTT
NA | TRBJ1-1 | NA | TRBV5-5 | CASSPADTEAFF | TGTGCCAGCAGCCCGGCCGACACTGAAGCTTTCTTT
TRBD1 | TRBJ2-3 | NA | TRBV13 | CASSGRDRGYDTQYF | TGTGCCAGCAGCGGACGGGACAGGGGATACGATACGCAGTATTTT
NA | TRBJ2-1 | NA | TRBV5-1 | CASSLGVNEQFF | TGCGCCAGCAGCTTGGGTGTAAATGAGCAGTTCTTC
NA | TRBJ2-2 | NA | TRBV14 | CASSPIYTGELFF | TGTGCCAGCAGCCCGATCTACACCGGGGAGCTGTTTTTT
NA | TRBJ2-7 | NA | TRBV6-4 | CASTSIGGEYEQYF | TGTGCCAGCACCTCTATAGGCGGGGAGTACGAGCAGTACTTC
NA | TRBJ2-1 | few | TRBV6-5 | CASSYSSSYNEQFF | TGTGCCAGCAGTTACTCCAGCTCCTACAATGAGCAGTTCTTC
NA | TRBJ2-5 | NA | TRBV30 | CAWSVLEAGWEQETQYF | TGTGCCTGGAGTGTTCTTGAGGCGGGGTGGGAACAAGAGACCCAGTACTTC
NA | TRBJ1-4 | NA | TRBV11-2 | CASSSRPGATNEKLFF | TGTGCCAGCAGCTCCCGCCCGGGTGCAACTAATGAAAAACTGTTTTTT
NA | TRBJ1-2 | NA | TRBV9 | CASSGAGVIGYTF | TGTGCCAGCAGCGGAGCAGGGGTGATTGGCTACACCTTC
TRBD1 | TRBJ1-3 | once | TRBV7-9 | CASIARRDRATGNTIYF | TGTGCCAGCATCGCGAGGCGGGACAGGGCTACTGGAAACACCATATATTTT
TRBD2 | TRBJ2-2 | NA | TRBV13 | CASSLAGLAFTGELFF | TGTGCCAGCAGCTTAGCCGGACTAGCCTTCACCGGGGAGCTGTTTTTT
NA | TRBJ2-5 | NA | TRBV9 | CASSVDWGGQTQYF | TGTGCCAGCAGCGTGGACTGGGGGGGGCAGACCCAGTACTTC
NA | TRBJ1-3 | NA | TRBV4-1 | CASSLGEGSGNTIYF | TGCGCCAGCAGCCTAGGTGAGGGCTCTGGAAACACCATATATTTT
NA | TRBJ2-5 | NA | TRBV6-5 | CASSGPWGSEETQYF | TGTGCCAGCAGTGGGCCGTGGGGGTCAGAAGAGACCCAGTACTTC